These 30 T cell receptor beta chains came from one sample sequenced in a study of early T cells in non-severe SARS-CoV-2 infection. TCRdb re-analysed the 5' RACE reads in MiXCR, keeping a single row per CDR3 protein. The table records some 70,000 distinct CDR3 sequences, over 4.5% of them present only once. The sample comprised whole blood. The receptors here all came from an adult who was a healthcare worker with PCR-confirmed SARS-CoV-2 infection or an uninfected control (not recorded which).

In its sample, this clonotype was seen many times. V and J are TRBV6-2 or TRBV6-3 and TRBJ2-2; the match to TRBD2 covers 9 bases. V lost 6 bases and J lost 5; bases outside the gene matches: 10. Per the germline V gene, CDR1 is MNHEY and CDR2 is SVGEGT. This CDR3 is built from 16 residues. The CDR3: CASSRPTSGTTGELFF. CDR3 DNA: TGTGCCAGCAGCCGCCCGACTAGCGGAACTACCGGGGAGCTGTTTTTT.

The chain combines TRBV4-3 with TRBJ2-2; weak D call: TRBD2 (6 bases). V dropped 4 bases and J dropped 4 bases, with 16 bases sitting between them. This CDR3 is built from 16 residues. Germline loops: CDR1 LGHNA, CDR2 YSLEER. The CDR3 sequence: CASSPGLLGSTGELFF. As DNA, the CDR3 is TGCGCCAGCAGCCCGGGACTTCTAGGAAGCACCGGGGAGCTGTTTTTT.

This clonotype has ten or more counts. The J gene is TRBJ2-1, the V gene TRBV7-8; D is possibly TRBD1 (6 bases). This CDR3 has 13 residues. The germline gives CDR1 SGHVS, CDR2 FQNEAQ. Trimming removed 5 bases at V and 10 bases at J, with 15 bases between. CDR3 region: CASSHGQLGEQFF. The CDR3 nucleotides are TGTGCCAGCAGCCACGGACAGCTCGGAGAGCAGTTCTTC.

The V call is TRBV18, the J call TRBJ2-2; 12 bases are a match to TRBD2. Germline V gene lookup returns CDR1 KGHSH and CDR2 LQKENI. V dropped 5 bases and J dropped 5; count of bases not matched to a gene: 6. This CDR3 has 16 residues. CDR3 sequence: CASSNGLAGLTGELFF. CDR3 bases: TGTGCCAGCTCAAATGGACTAGCGGGATTAACCGGGGAGCTGTTTTTT. The whole variable domain, remainder taken from reference TRBV18 and TRBJ2-2, is NAGVMQNPRHLVRRRGQEARLRCSPMKGHSHVYWYRQLPEEGLKFMVYLQKENIIDESGMPKERFSAEFPKEGPSILRIQQVVRGDSAAYFCASSNGLAGLTGELFFGEGSRLTVL.

This clonotype was counted ten times or more. This chain joins TRBV5-4 and TRBJ2-7; 7 positions match TRBD2. Germline CDR1 SGHNT, CDR2 YYREEE (reference sequence). The junction had 7 bases not matched to a gene; V was cut back by 1 base and J by 3 bases. This CDR3 is built from 15 residues. In DNA form, the CDR3 reads TGTGCCAGCAGCTTGAAGACTAGCCTAATCTACGAGCAGTACTTC. Its protein product is CASSLKTSLIYEQYF.

This clonotype came up many times. CDR3 sequence: CASSMGETYEQYF. For the CDR3, the DNA is TGTGCCAGCAGCATGGGAGAAACCTACGAGCAGTACTTC. The V and J genes are TRBV5-4 and TRBJ2-7; D possibly corresponds to TRBD2 (5 bases). The length of the CDR3 is 13 residues. Germline-derived CDR1 and CDR2 are SGHNT and YYREEE (reference sequence). The ends were cut back, 4 bases at V and 2 bases at J, with 10 bases in the middle.

The CDR3 nucleotides read TGTGCCAGCAGCTTACTGGGACTAGCGGGCGGACCGGGCACAGATACGCAGTATTTT. Its translation: CASSLLGLAGGPGTDTQYF. The chain couples TRBV11-2 to TRBJ2-3; 12 bases are shared with TRBD2. This CDR3 comprises 19 residues. Germline loops: CDR1 SGHAT, CDR2 FQNNGV. V was clipped by 2 bases and J by 1 base; unmatched bases: 10. Supplemented by reference TRBV11-2 and TRBJ2-3, the full variable domain reads EAGVAQSPRYKIIEKRQSVAFWCNPISGHATLYWYQQILGQGPKLLIQFQNNGVVDDSQLPKDRFSAERLKGVDSTLKIQPAKLEDSAVYLCASSLLGLAGGPGTDTQYFGPGTRLTVL.

This sequence joins TRBV2 and TRBJ1-4; 7 bases map to TRBD1. This CDR3 has 16 amino acids. Per germline, CDR1 SNHLY and CDR2 FYNNEI. V shed 1 base, J shed 0 bases, and the junction held 2 bases outside the gene matches. This chain's CDR3 is CASSEEGAATNEKLFF. The CDR3 region has the DNA TGTGCCAGCAGTGAAGAGGGGGCTGCAACTAATGAAAAACTGTTTTTT.

This clonotype was recorded at least ten times. J is TRBJ1-5 and V is TRBV7-8, with D unresolved. Looked up from germline, CDR1 is SGHVS and CDR2 is FQNEAQ. This CDR3 region has 17 residues. Trimming removed 0 bases from V and 3 bases from J, with 15 bases in between. The CDR3 is CASSLALLGGDNQPQHF. The CDR3 DNA reads as TGTGCCAGCAGCTTAGCATTATTGGGAGGAGACAATCAGCCCCAGCATTTT.

The chain carries TRBV20-1 and TRBJ1-1, with D possibly being TRBD1 (6 bases). This CDR3 comprises 17 residues. The germline V and J ends were trimmed by 2 bases and 4 bases, with 23 bases remaining between them. Germline CDR1 and CDR2: DFQATT and SNEGSKA (reference sequence). The DNA of the CDR3 is TGCAGTGCTAGAATCGCCAGGGGTAACTTGGGGGTCACTGAAGCTTTCTTT. It yields the protein CSARIARGNLGVTEAFF.

This CDR3 is CASSPDSGGSTDTQYF. The CDR3 coding sequence is TGTGCCAGCTCACCTGACAGCGGGGGTAGCACAGATACGCAGTATTTT. This sequence joins TRBV18 and TRBJ2-3; 8 bases agree with TRBD2. Germline loops: CDR1 KGHSH, CDR2 LQKENI. This CDR3 spans 16 amino acids. Unmatched junction bases numbered 5, after V lost 3 bases and J lost 0 bases.

This clonotype turned up a few times. J is TRBJ2-1 and V is TRBV20-1; 8 bases map to TRBD2. Germline trimming cut 6 bases from V and 4 bases from J; bases unmatched to any gene: 8. Looked up from germline, CDR1 is DFQATT and CDR2 is SNEGSKA (reference sequence). This CDR3 contains 14 residues. CDR3 protein: CSAYLGLGYNEQFF. The CDR3 nucleotides are TGCAGTGCGTATCTGGGACTAGGTTACAATGAGCAGTTCTTC.

This clonotype was observed at least ten times. The chain joins TRBV6-5 to TRBJ2-2, with 7 bases that match TRBD2. Germline trimming cut 8 bases from V and 4 bases from J; bases unmatched to any gene: 1. Germline V gene sequence: CDR1 MNHEY, CDR2 SVGAGI. The CDR3 is 12 amino acids. The DNA for the CDR3 is TGTGCCAGCGGGGGGGGCACCGGGGAGCTGTTTTTT. Translated: CASGGGTGELFF.

This clonotype was observed at least ten times. The V gene is TRBV27, the J gene TRBJ2-2; tentative D call: TRBD2 (5 bases). V was cut by 4 bases and J by 6 bases, with 9 bases left in between. The germline gives CDR1 MNHEY, CDR2 SMNVEV (reference sequence). The CDR3 is made up of 13 amino acids. The CDR3 region is CASSSGGPGELFF. In DNA, the CDR3 is TGTGCCAGCAGTTCCGGAGGTCCCGGGGAGCTGTTTTTT.

This clonotype has at least ten counts. The chain has TRBV18 and TRBJ1-1; D might be TRBD1 (5 bases). CDR1 KGHSH and CDR2 LQKENI come from the germline V gene. Trimming cost V 2 bases and J 6 bases, with 19 bases left between them. The CDR3 has 16 amino acids. The CDR3 sequence is CASSPVTGPRGAEAFF. CDR3 sequence (DNA): TGTGCCAGCTCACCAGTTACGGGACCTCGCGGGGCTGAAGCTTTCTTT.

The table lists this clonotype with a few counts. The V gene is TRBV7-9, the J gene TRBJ2-2; 9 bases are a match to TRBD2. Germline V gene data show CDR1 as SEHNR and CDR2 as FQNEAQ (reference sequence). Trimming took 5 bases from V and 6 from J; bases not matched to a gene: 10. The CDR3 extends over 16 amino acids. The CDR3 DNA reads TGTGCCAGCAGCGACAGTGGCCTAGCGGGACCCGGGGAGCTGTTTTTT. The encoded protein is CASSDSGLAGPGELFF.

This clonotype has ten or more counts. V and J are TRBV19 and TRBJ2-7; 7 bases are shared with TRBD1. Germline V gives CDR1 LNHDA, CDR2 SQIVND (reference sequence). This CDR3 has 13 amino acids. V lost 4 bases, J lost 4 bases, and 4 bases stayed unmatched. CDR3 in amino acids: CASSTRQGYEQYF. The CDR3 DNA is TGTGCCAGTAGTACAAGACAGGGTTACGAGCAGTACTTC.

V is TRBV5-5 and J is TRBJ2-5; 9 bases are shared with TRBD1. The CDR3 is made up of 16 amino acids. Germline V gene sequence: CDR1 SGHKS, CDR2 YYEKEE (reference sequence). V lost 4 bases, J lost 5 bases, and 12 bases stayed unmatched. The CDR3 DNA is TGTGCCAGCAGCACTGAGCGGGGACAGGGATACGAGACCCAGTACTTC. The encoded protein is CASSTERGQGYETQYF.

The chain uses TRBV5-1 and TRBJ2-1; no definite D call. V was shortened by 0 bases and J by 7 bases, with 2 bases between the two germline ends. Germline V CDR1 and CDR2: SGHRS, YFSETQ. This CDR3 contains 11 residues. The CDR3 loop is CASSLANEQFF. The CDR3 nucleotides are TGCGCCAGCAGCTTGGCGAATGAGCAGTTCTTC.

This clonotype was counted at least ten times. This sequence joins TRBV3-1 and TRBJ1-6; maybe TRBD1 (5 bases). The CDR3 sequence is 15 residues long. Germline CDR1 is LGHDT and CDR2 is YNNKEL (reference sequence). V was cut by 4 bases and J by 10 bases, with 17 bases left in between. This chain's CDR3 is CASSPQSQGKSPLHF. In DNA, the CDR3 is TGTGCCAGCAGCCCACAGAGCCAGGGAAAATCACCCCTCCACTTT.

Note on this clonotype: This may be a read error, as it is one base from a much larger clone. This chain links TRBV11-2 with TRBJ2-3, with D perhaps matching TRBD2 (5 bases). The CDR3 loop spans 14 amino acids. Germline V lookup: CDR1 SGHAT, CDR2 FQNNGV. The CDR3 nucleotides are TGTGTCAGCAGCTTAAGACCTCGGGGAGATACGCAGTATTTT. This codes for CVSSLRPRGDTQYF.

In this sample, this clonotype turned up a few times. The rearrangement joins TRBV12-3 or TRBV12-4 to TRBJ2-7; 8 bases agree with TRBD1. V lost 0 bases to trimming and J lost 2 bases; unmatched junction nucleotides: 6. CDR3 length: 16 residues. The CDR3, as DNA: TGTGCCAGCAGTTTAGCGCCGGGACAGGAGACCTACGAGCAGTACTTC. It yields the protein CASSLAPGQETYEQYF.

This clonotype occurred many times. V usage is TRBV20-1 and J usage is TRBJ2-7, with 7 nucleotides matching TRBD1. The ends lost 0 bases at V and 3 bases at J; junction bases unmatched: 5. The CDR3 runs 14 residues. CDR1 is DFQATT and CDR2 is SNEGSKA in the germline V gene (reference sequence). CDR3 sequence (DNA): TGCAGTGCTAGAGACCCGGGACAGATCTACGAGCAGTACTTC. Protein product: CSARDPGQIYEQYF.

There are many counts of this clonotype. V is TRBV7-9 and J is TRBJ2-1; 8 bases are a match to TRBD2. The germline V gene has CDR1 SEHNR and CDR2 FQNEAQ (reference sequence). The CDR3 runs 12 residues. With V trimmed by 5 bases and J by 13 bases, 7 bases remained unmatched. This chain's CDR3 is CASSLLGLAQFF. The CDR3 coding sequence is TGTGCCAGCAGCCTCTTAGGACTAGCCCAGTTCTTC.

This clonotype occurred many times. This chain uses TRBV19 with TRBJ2-7; 7 bases fit TRBD1. The CDR3 runs 14 residues. V lost 5 bases, J lost 0 bases, and 4 bases stayed unmatched. Germline loops: CDR1 LNHDA, CDR2 SQIVND (reference sequence). In nucleotides, the CDR3 is TGTGCCAGTAGTTTGACAGGGTCCTCCTACGAGCAGTACTTC. Translation: CASSLTGSSYEQYF.

Many counts were recorded for this clonotype. The genes are TRBV14 and TRBJ1-1; D not resolved. Germline V lookup: CDR1 SGHDN, CDR2 FVKESK. The CDR3 loop spans 14 amino acids. Between the trimmed V and J ends, which lost 6 bases and 1 base, there was a span of 12 bases. CDR3 nucleotide sequence: TGTGCCAGCAGTCCGCTTGTTTCGAACACTGAAGCTTTCTTT. The encoded protein is CASSPLVSNTEAFF.

At least ten counts were recorded for this clonotype. The chain carries TRBV6-5 and TRBJ2-3; 10 bases map to TRBD2. V lost 5 bases, J lost 4 bases, and 6 bases stayed unmatched. Germline-derived CDR1 and CDR2 are MNHEY and SVGAGI. The length of the CDR3 is 15 residues. The CDR3, as DNA: TGTGCCAGCAGTCACACCGGGACTAGCGCAGATACGCAGTATTTT. Encoded protein: CASSHTGTSADTQYF.

At least ten counts were recorded for this clonotype. The rearrangement uses TRBV7-2 and TRBJ1-1; D may be TRBD1 (5 bases). Germline V gene lookup returns CDR1 SGHTA and CDR2 FQGNSA. V lost 5 bases, J lost 3 bases, and 22 bases lay in between. CDR3 length equals 17 residues. CDR3 sequence (DNA): TGTGCCAGCAGCCTCGGATGGAAGGGGCGCGGGGACACTGAAGCTTTCTTT. Amino acid sequence: CASSLGWKGRGDTEAFF.

About this clonotype: The junction does not match germline at one end; this may be a read error. The chain employs TRBV20-1 and TRBJ2-5, with D perhaps matching TRBD1 or TRBD2 (5 bases each). This CDR3 region has 14 residues. CDR1 and CDR2 from the germline V gene are DFQATT and SNEGSKA (reference sequence). The CDR3 sequence: CSARGAGGGETQYF. CDR3 nucleotides: TGCAGTGCCAGAGGGGCAGGTGGTGGGGAGACCCAGTACTTC.

This clonotype was observed many times. The J gene is TRBJ2-3, the V gene TRBV5-6, with no clear D. The CDR3 is 13 amino acids. V gave up 5 bases and J gave up 0 bases, with 7 bases separating them. Looked up from germline, CDR1 is SGHDT and CDR2 is YYEEEE. The CDR3 is CASRSSSTDTQYF. As DNA, the CDR3 is TGTGCCAGCAGATCCTCAAGCACAGATACGCAGTATTTT.